The 27 T cell receptor beta chains below come from one sample, sequenced in a study of cytomegalovirus exposure and HLA in healthy donors. Produced via immunoSEQ multiplex PCR; TCRdb's table is partial and in-frame only. Here the sample spans about 76,000 clones, roughly 94% being singletons. The sequenced sample consisted of PBMCs. Receptors were obtained from a man between 18 and 29 years old in good health and CMV-seropositive.

The chain has TRBV13 and TRBJ2-6; D uncertain. V was trimmed by 5 bases and J by 1 base, leaving 6 bases between them. Germline V gives CDR1 PRHDT, CDR2 FYEKMQ (reference sequence). The CDR3 runs to 14 residues. The CDR3 loop reads CASSPGSGANVLTF. The CDR3 region has the DNA TGTGCCAGCAGCCCAGGATCTGGGGCCAACGTCCTGACTTTC.

CDR3: CASSTGQKTTQYF. CDR3 DNA sequence: TGTGCCAGCAGCACCGGACAGAAAACAACGCAGTATTTT. J is TRBJ2-3 and V is TRBV28; tentatively, D is TRBD1 (6 bases). V was cut by 6 bases and J by 9 bases, with 16 bases left in between. Germline V gene sequence: CDR1 MDHEN, CDR2 SYDVKM. The CDR3 has 13 amino acids.

The chain has TRBV11-2 and TRBJ2-5; TRBD2 might be the D (6 bases). The germline V gene has CDR1 SGHAT and CDR2 FQNNGV. V was shortened by 3 bases and J by 1 base, with 9 bases between the two germline ends. This CDR3 is built from 14 residues. The CDR3 sequence is CASSFGRGQETQYF. The CDR3 DNA reads as TGTGCCAGCAGCTTCGGGCGGGGCCAAGAGACCCAGTACTTC.

V and J are TRBV10-2 and TRBJ2-7, with 7 bases identical to TRBD1. Looked up from germline, CDR1 is WSHSY and CDR2 is SAAADI. The CDR3 consists of 14 residues. V lost 7 bases to trimming and J lost 3 bases; unmatched junction nucleotides: 9. CDR3 sequence (DNA): TGCGCCAGCACATTACAGGGGATCCGCTACGAGCAGTACTTC. The encoded protein is CASTLQGIRYEQYF.

The rearrangement joins TRBV6-5 to TRBJ1-5; maybe TRBD1 (6 bases). V was shortened by 6 bases and J by 3 bases, with 9 bases between the two germline ends. Per germline, CDR1 MNHEY and CDR2 SVGAGI. The CDR3 is 13 residues long. The CDR3 is CASSQGYNQPQHF. The CDR3 region has the DNA TGTGCCAGCAGCCAGGGGTACAATCAGCCCCAGCATTTT.

The chain uses TRBV10-3 and TRBJ1-2; D is ambiguous. Germline V gene data show CDR1 as ENHRY and CDR2 as SYGVKD. The V and J ends lost 2 bases and 2 bases respectively, with 15 bases between them. This CDR3 contains 16 residues. CDR3 region: CAISETEGNLNYGYTF. The CDR3 DNA reads as TGTGCCATCAGTGAGACCGAGGGCAATCTCAACTATGGCTACACCTTC.

The chain couples TRBV7-8 to TRBJ1-1; 9 bases match TRBD1. Per germline, CDR1 SGHVS and CDR2 FQNEAQ. The V gene end was trimmed by 7 bases and the J gene end by 0 bases; junction bases not matched to a gene: 9. The CDR3 extends over 16 amino acids. This CDR3 reads CASTRGDRGLNTEAFF. The CDR3 region has the DNA TGTGCCAGCACCCGCGGAGACAGGGGGTTGAACACTGAAGCTTTCTTT.

The rearrangement joins TRBV28 to TRBJ1-3, with no clear D. Germline V CDR1 and CDR2: MDHEN, SYDVKM. Trimming removed 3 bases from V and 2 bases from J, with 8 bases in between. The CDR3 spans 14 residues. The CDR3 here is CASSFATAGNTIYF. CDR3 nucleotides: TGTGCCAGCAGTTTCGCCACAGCTGGAAACACCATATATTTT.

This chain links TRBV2 with TRBJ1-1; the D is unclear. The V gene's germline CDR1 is SNHLY and CDR2 FYNNEI. The CDR3 runs to 14 residues. Trimming cost V 3 bases and J 3 bases, with 11 bases left between them. The DNA of the CDR3 is TGTGCCAGCAGTGATAGCGGGGAATACACTGAAGCTTTCTTT. Its protein is CASSDSGEYTEAFF.

CDR3 in amino acids: CASSDRTSGRWEETQYF. The CDR3 DNA reads TGTGCCAGCAGTGACCGTACTAGCGGGAGGTGGGAAGAGACCCAGTACTTC. This chain connects TRBV2 to TRBJ2-5, with 12 bases identical to TRBD2. Unmatched junction bases numbered 8, after V lost 3 bases and J lost 3 bases. Germline CDR1 reads SNHLY; CDR2 reads FYNNEI. There are 17 residues in the CDR3.

This chain joins TRBV6-6 and TRBJ1-1; 7 bases agree with TRBD1. With 0 bases clipped from V and 1 base from J, the junction kept 5 bases outside the gene matches. This CDR3 is built from 16 residues. Germline CDR1 is MNHNY and CDR2 is SVGAGI (reference sequence). The DNA of the CDR3 is TGTGCCAGCAGTTACTCGCCCGGACAGGCGAACACTGAAGCTTTCTTT. It encodes CASSYSPGQANTEAFF.

The chain uses TRBV28 and TRBJ2-1; 7 bases align to TRBD1. This CDR3 has 15 residues. The J segment lost 5 bases and the V segment lost 6 bases, leaving 10 bases of the junction unmatched. Germline V gene lookup returns CDR1 MDHEN and CDR2 SYDVKM. The CDR3 spells CASSWDRQFHNEQFF. The CDR3 bases are TGTGCCAGCAGCTGGGACAGACAATTTCACAATGAGCAGTTCTTC.

This sequence joins TRBV7-2 and TRBJ2-3; the D gene is possibly TRBD2 (5 bases). This CDR3 has 13 amino acids. The V end was cut by 3 bases, the J end by 2 bases, with 6 bases between. Germline V lookup: CDR1 SGHTA, CDR2 FQGNSA. CDR3 in amino acids: CASSLDFTDTQYF. The CDR3 coding sequence is TGTGCCAGCAGCTTGGACTTCACAGATACGCAGTATTTT.

The V call is TRBV9, the J call TRBJ1-2; 9 bases fit TRBD1. The CDR3 has 17 residues. The germline V gene encodes CDR1 SGDLS and CDR2 YYNGEE. V was pared by 6 bases and J by 2 bases, with 14 bases of the junction left unmatched. CDR3 bases: TGTGCCAGCAATCAAGGTCCGGGACAGGGATTGAACTATGGCTACACCTTC. It is translated as CASNQGPGQGLNYGYTF.

The chain links TRBV4-1 to TRBJ2-1, with a weak D call TRBD2 (5 bases). Germline-derived CDR1 and CDR2 are MGHRA and YSYEKL. The CDR3 loop spans 18 amino acids. V lost 0 bases, J lost 4 bases, and 19 bases lay in between. CDR3 nucleotides: TGCGCCAGCAGCCAAGATCTTGATCTGCCGGACTTTTACAATGAGCAGTTCTTC. Translation: CASSQDLDLPDFYNEQFF.

This chain links TRBV6-5 with TRBJ1-1, with D unclear. The V gene's germline CDR1 is MNHEY and CDR2 SVGAGI. The V and J ends lost 2 bases and 0 bases respectively, with 7 bases between them. This CDR3 is built from 14 residues. DNA of the CDR3: TGTGCCAGCAGTTACCGGGAAATGAACACTGAAGCTTTCTTT. Its translation: CASSYREMNTEAFF.

This chain connects TRBV15 to TRBJ2-1; D unresolved. Trimming cost V 4 bases and J 8 bases, with 12 bases left between them. Germline V gene lookup returns CDR1 LNHNV and CDR2 YYDKDF (reference sequence). This CDR3 comprises 13 residues. The CDR3 is CATSTERSDEQFF. CDR3 nucleotide sequence: TGTGCCACCAGCACAGAAAGAAGCGATGAGCAGTTCTTC.

The V and J genes are TRBV9 and TRBJ1-5; a weak D match, TRBD1 (5 bases). The CDR3 extends over 14 amino acids. V was shortened by 4 bases and J by 1 base, with 9 bases between the two germline ends. Looked up from germline, CDR1 is SGDLS and CDR2 is YYNGEE. The CDR3 DNA reads TGTGCCAGCAGCCCCAGGGCCAGCAATCAGCCCCAGCATTTT. Translated: CASSPRASNQPQHF.

The chain uses TRBV9 and TRBJ1-4; TRBD1 is a possible D gene (5 bases). The CDR3 sequence is 14 residues long. Germline CDR1 is SGDLS and CDR2 is YYNGEE. V was clipped by 0 bases and J by 7 bases, with 10 bases between them. This CDR3 is CASSVGGMGEKLFF. The CDR3 region has the DNA TGTGCCAGCAGCGTAGGGGGCATGGGTGAAAAACTGTTTTTT.

The chain's CDR3 is CSVDRGNYGYTF. The CDR3 DNA sequence: TGCAGCGTCGACAGGGGGAACTATGGCTACACCTTC. V and J are TRBV29-1 and TRBJ1-2, with 9 positions matching TRBD1. The germline CDR1 and CDR2 sequences are SQVTM and ANQGSEA. With V trimmed by 6 bases and J by 2 bases, 1 base remained unmatched. The CDR3 covers 12 residues. Supplemented by reference TRBV29-1 and TRBJ1-2, the full variable domain reads SAVISQKPSRDICQRGTSLTIQCQVDSQVTMMFWYRQQPGQSLTLIATANQGSEATYESGFVIDKFPISRPNLTFSTLTVSNMSPEDSSIYLCSVDRGNYGYTFGSGTRLTVV.

This clone occurred once. The V call is TRBV9, the J call TRBJ1-1, with 9 bases fitting TRBD1. The CDR3 spans 15 residues. J gave up 6 bases and V 4 bases, and 10 bases lay outside the gene matches. CDR1 and CDR2 from the germline V gene are SGDLS and YYNGEE. The CDR3 coding sequence is TGTGCCAGCAGCCCGGGACAGGGAAAGGACCCTGAAGCTTTCTTT. As protein: CASSPGQGKDPEAFF.

The genes are TRBV18 and TRBJ2-1; 9 nucleotides align to TRBD1. V lost 2 bases to trimming and J lost 0 bases; unmatched junction nucleotides: 5. Germline CDR1 is KGHSH and CDR2 is LQKENI. CDR3 length equals 17 residues. Here the CDR3 reads CASSPIGTGNSYNEQFF. The CDR3 DNA reads as TGTGCCAGCTCACCAATAGGGACAGGGAACTCCTACAATGAGCAGTTCTTC. Based on the CDR3 plus reference TRBV18 and TRBJ2-1, the full variable domain is NAGVMQNPRHLVRRRGQEARLRCSPMKGHSHVYWYRQLPEEGLKFMVYLQKENIIDESGMPKERFSAEFPKEGPSILRIQQVVRGDSAAYFCASSPIGTGNSYNEQFFGPGTRLTVL.

Here the CDR3 DNA reads TGTGCCAGCAGCGTGACAGCGGGGCCCTACGAGCAGTACTTC. Its translation is CASSVTAGPYEQYF. V usage is TRBV9 and J usage is TRBJ2-7; TRBD2 agrees at 7 bases. V shed 2 bases, J shed 2 bases, and the junction held 4 bases outside the gene matches. This CDR3 has 14 residues. CDR1 is SGDLS, CDR2 YYNGEE, per germline.

The J gene is TRBJ2-6, the V gene TRBV4-2; 11 nucleotides match TRBD1. Germline assignment: CDR1 LGHNA and CDR2 YNFKEQ. J lost 2 bases, V lost 5 bases, and 2 bases had no gene match. The CDR3 runs 16 residues. The CDR3 nucleotides are TGTGCCAGCAGCTTGGGACAGGGGGCTGGGGCCAACGTCCTGACTTTC. Protein sequence: CASSLGQGAGANVLTF.

The chain has TRBV5-5 and TRBJ1-4, with TRBD1 as a possible D gene (6 bases). Trimming left V 2 bases short and J 4 bases short, with 18 bases between. Germline V lookup: CDR1 SGHKS, CDR2 YYEKEE (reference sequence). This CDR3 has 17 amino acids. CDR3 coding DNA: TGTGCCAGCAGCTTCGGACTTCCGGGACACTATAATGAAAAACTGTTTTTT. Amino acids: CASSFGLPGHYNEKLFF.

The chain combines TRBV27 with TRBJ2-1; D is perhaps TRBD1 (5 bases). Trimming took off 2 bases at V and 3 bases at J, with 11 bases between the two ends. CDR3 length: 15 residues. Germline V gene lookup returns CDR1 MNHEY and CDR2 SMNVEV (reference sequence). The CDR3 nucleotides read TGTGCCAGCAGTTTACAGCAGGGATACTACAATGAGCAGTTCTTC. Translating gives CASSLQQGYYNEQFF.

V gene TRBV4-1 combines with J gene TRBJ2-7; the match to TRBD2 covers 7 bases. The CDR3 consists of 16 residues. Germline V gives CDR1 MGHRA, CDR2 YSYEKL. V lost 2 bases, J lost 3 bases, and 10 bases stayed unmatched. CDR3 in DNA: TGCGCCAGCAGCCAATTCGGAGACCTAGCGGTCTACGAGCAGTACTTC. Protein: CASSQFGDLAVYEQYF.